This passage covers 21 T cell receptor beta chains from one sample sequenced in a study of T cells expressing NK-cell markers. TCRdb reanalyzed the 5' RACE reads and collapses them to one entry per CDR3 protein, without DNA. The data include 550,000 to 600,000 distinct CDR3 sequences; the top ten clones carry around 4%. The source material was blood T cells: a sorted CD56 or NKG2C T cell subset, CD4+ or CD8+ T cells, or bulk PBMC T cells (not recorded which). The origin of the receptors is a man between 18 and 35 years old in good health.

The chain carries TRBV5-1 and TRBJ2-7; TCRdb's D call, TRBD1, is unchecked because there is no DNA. Germline V gene data show CDR1 as SGHRS and CDR2 as YFSETQ. The CDR3 is 17 amino acids. The chain's CDR3 is CASSIRTGGTDFYEQYF.

The chain recombines TRBV4-3 with TRBJ2-2; absent DNA, TCRdb's TRBD1 call cannot be checked. CDR1 LGHNA and CDR2 YSLEER come from the germline V gene. This CDR3 region has 16 residues. The CDR3: CASSRGQGPLTGELFF.

The chain is built from TRBV15 and TRBJ2-3; TCRdb's D gene call, TRBD1, goes unchecked for lack of DNA. CDR1 and CDR2 from the germline V gene are LNHNV and YYDKDF (reference sequence). The CDR3 contains 15 residues. CDR3 in amino acids: CATSRGGSAADTQYF.

The chain has TRBV5-1 and TRBJ1-4; checking the TCRdb D call of TRBD1 is not possible without DNA. The CDR3 is made up of 18 amino acids. Germline V CDR1 and CDR2: SGHRS, YFSETQ. This CDR3 reads CASSTRGTGGVINEKLFF.

The V gene is TRBV12-3 or TRBV12-4, the J gene TRBJ1-6; TCRdb proposes TRBD1, but this gene call is untestable without DNA. This CDR3 contains 14 residues. The CDR3 spells CASSTGDYNSPLHF.

This chain joins TRBV5-1 and TRBJ1-1; the D gene TCRdb calls, TRBD1, cannot be checked with no DNA. The CDR3 runs to 16 residues. CDR1 is SGHRS, CDR2 YFSETQ, per germline. The CDR3 loop is CASSSRQGRLNTEAFF.

The chain has TRBV28 and TRBJ1-1; absent DNA, TCRdb's TRBD1 call cannot be checked. The CDR3 extends over 17 amino acids. CDR1 MDHEN and CDR2 SYDVKM come from the germline V gene. The CDR3 sequence is CASSGTGTGLRNTEAFF.

The genes are TRBV6-1 and TRBJ2-3. Germline loops: CDR1 MNHNS, CDR2 SASEGT. The CDR3 spans 13 residues. This CDR3 reads CASRDSAGDTQYF.

The rearrangement joins TRBV6-2 or TRBV6-3 to TRBJ1-5. There are 14 residues in the CDR3. Germline values: CDR1 MNHEY, CDR2 SVGEGT. This CDR3 is CASSYKGLHQPQHF.

The chain joins TRBV6-2 or TRBV6-3 to TRBJ1-2; TCRdb indicates TRBD1, and absent DNA this call remains unverified. Looked up from germline, CDR1 is MNHEY and CDR2 is SVGEGT. The CDR3 covers 16 residues. CDR3 in amino acids: CASTWTGGNRLYGYTF.

CDR3 amino acids: CASSEGRDRDYNSPLHF. This chain links TRBV6-1 with TRBJ1-6; TCRdb indicates TRBD1, and absent DNA this call remains unverified. In germline, CDR1 is MNHNS, CDR2 SASEGT. The CDR3 is 17 residues long.

V usage is TRBV20-1 and J usage is TRBJ2-3; absent DNA, TCRdb's TRBD1 call cannot be checked. This CDR3 region has 14 residues. Looked up from germline, CDR1 is DFQATT and CDR2 is SNEGSKA (reference sequence). The chain's CDR3 is CSLKQGVGTDTQYF.

This chain joins TRBV5-1 and TRBJ2-3. This CDR3 has 16 amino acids. Per germline, CDR1 SGHRS and CDR2 YFSETQ. CDR3: CASSLLFGRHTDTQYF.

This CDR3 reads CASSLGRANTGELFF. The rearrangement joins TRBV5-1 to TRBJ2-2. This CDR3 spans 15 amino acids. Per the germline V gene, CDR1 is SGHRS and CDR2 is YFSETQ.

V and J are TRBV12-3 or TRBV12-4 and TRBJ1-2; TCRdb names TRBD1, which stays unverified in the absence of DNA. The CDR3 runs to 17 residues. This CDR3 reads CASSFVGGTVTTDGYTF.

The gene calls are TRBV7-2 and TRBJ2-1. Germline CDR1 and CDR2: SGHTA and FQGNSA. This CDR3 has 15 residues. The CDR3 loop is CASSSTANSYNEQFF.

V is TRBV6-1 and J is TRBJ2-1. The CDR3 runs 14 residues. CDR1 MNHNS and CDR2 SASEGT come from the germline V gene. CDR3 loop: CASSRVLGLGWQFF.

This chain links TRBV20-1 with TRBJ2-3; TCRdb names TRBD1, which stays unverified in the absence of DNA. Germline V gene sequence: CDR1 DFQATT, CDR2 SNEGSKA (reference sequence). The CDR3 length is 13 residues. The CDR3 loop is CSAQPPVPDTQYF.

This sequence joins TRBV28 and TRBJ2-1; checking the TCRdb D call of TRBD1 is not possible without DNA. The V gene's germline CDR1 is MDHEN and CDR2 SYDVKM. The CDR3 extends over 15 amino acids. The CDR3 reads CASRIGQGSYNEQFF.

V usage is TRBV20-1 and J usage is TRBJ1-6; the TCRdb call, TRBD1, lacks DNA for checking. Germline V CDR1 and CDR2: DFQATT, SNEGSKA (reference sequence). CDR3 length: 13 amino acids. The CDR3 is CSAGDRQPSPLHF.

The chain joins TRBV12-3 or TRBV12-4 to TRBJ2-1; with no DNA, the TCRdb D assignment of TRBD2 cannot be verified. This CDR3 is 13 amino acids long. CDR3 in amino acids: CASSRSGDNEQFF.